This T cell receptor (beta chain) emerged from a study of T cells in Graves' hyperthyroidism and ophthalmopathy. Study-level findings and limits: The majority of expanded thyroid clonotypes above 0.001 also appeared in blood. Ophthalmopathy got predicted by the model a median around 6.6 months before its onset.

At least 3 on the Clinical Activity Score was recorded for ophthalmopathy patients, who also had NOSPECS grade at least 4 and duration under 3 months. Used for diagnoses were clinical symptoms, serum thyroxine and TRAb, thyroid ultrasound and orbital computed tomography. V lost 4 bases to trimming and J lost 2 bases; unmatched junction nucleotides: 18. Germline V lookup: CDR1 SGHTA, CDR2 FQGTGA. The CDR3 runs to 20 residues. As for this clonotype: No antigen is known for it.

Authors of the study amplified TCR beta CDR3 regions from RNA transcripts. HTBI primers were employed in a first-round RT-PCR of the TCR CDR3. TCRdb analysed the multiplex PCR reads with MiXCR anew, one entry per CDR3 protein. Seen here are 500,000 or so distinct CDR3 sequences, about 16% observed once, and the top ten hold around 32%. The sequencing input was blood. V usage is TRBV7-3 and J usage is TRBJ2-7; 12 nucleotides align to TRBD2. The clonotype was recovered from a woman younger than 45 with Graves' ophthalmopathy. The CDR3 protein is CASSSPETPALAGGAYEQYF. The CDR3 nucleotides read TGTGCCAGCAGCTCCCCTGAGACCCCGGCGCTAGCGGGAGGGGCCTACGAGCAGTACTTC.